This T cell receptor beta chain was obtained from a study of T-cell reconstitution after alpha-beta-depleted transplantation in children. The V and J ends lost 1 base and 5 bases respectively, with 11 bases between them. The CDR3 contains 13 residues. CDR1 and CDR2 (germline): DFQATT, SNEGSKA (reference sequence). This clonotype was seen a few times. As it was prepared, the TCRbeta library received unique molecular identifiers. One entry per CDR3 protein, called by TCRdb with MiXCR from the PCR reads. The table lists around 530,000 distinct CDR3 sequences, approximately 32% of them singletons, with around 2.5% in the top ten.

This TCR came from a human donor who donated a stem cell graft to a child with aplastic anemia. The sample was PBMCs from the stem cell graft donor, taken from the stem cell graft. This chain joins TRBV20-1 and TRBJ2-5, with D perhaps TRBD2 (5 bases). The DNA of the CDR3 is TGCAGTGCTAGAGGAGGGATTTACGAGACCCAGTACTTC. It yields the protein CSARGGIYETQYF.